This T cell receptor (beta chain) was identified in a study of Ad26.COV2.S vaccination and SARS-CoV-2 variants (dated by TCRdb to the early 2020s). Regarding the complete study: Donors in the vaccine arm were drawn from COV1001, a phase I-IIa trial of Ad26.COV2.S in healthy adults that was multicentre, randomized, double-blind and placebo-controlled. Ad26.COV2.S was given intramuscularly at 5x10^10 or 1x10^11 viral particles, as a single shot or as two shots 56 days apart. Sequencing of the TCRbeta repertoire served to evaluate the specificity and breadth of SARS-CoV-2-reactive T cell receptors following Ad26.COV2.S vaccination. Investigators did not know the trial group allocation while performing experiments and assessing outcomes. A total of approximately 32 samples were included in the TCR-sequenced set, comprising 19 Ad26.COV2.S vaccine recipients, 5 placebo recipients and 8 SARS-CoV-2 convalescent individuals. Participants in the trial were split at random into five groups of five each, receiving low-dose or high-dose Ad26.COV2.S once or twice, or else placebo on both occasions. The study at large found these results: The authors noted that total T cell responses may have been underestimated by the TCR breadth and depth analyses. Non-spike TCR breadth was comparable between vaccine and placebo recipients, consistent with the vaccine containing only spike. Ad26.COV2.S recipients had higher spike-specific TCR breadth than placebo recipients (P = 0.0014). Substantial breadth of spike-specific CD8+ and CD4+ T cell responses was reported after vaccination. The study lacked the statistical power to compare responses across vaccine doses or regimens.

According to the study, the label for this sample's treatment or condition signals: about 20 received Ad26.COV2.S at low or high dose, single or two shots; about 5 received placebo; per-sample allocation not given. For vaccine and placebo recipients, the sequenced repertoires came from samples collected on day 63 after the first injection. In Cohort 1b, around 23 adults aged 18-55 years were enrolled at a single site in Boston, USA, between 29 July and 7 August 2020. As a vaccine, Ad26.COV2.S was a replication-incompetent adenovirus type 26 vector that expressed a prefusion-stabilized SARS-CoV-2 spike protein derived from the original Wuhan strain. CDR1 and CDR2 are read off the germline V gene as SGHTA and FQGNSA. V is trimmed back by 5 bases and J by 4 bases, and the junction contains 6 bases that no gene match accounts for. Taken from cysteine to phenylalanine, the CDR3 has 14 residues. The DNA shown is the 42-base CDR3, in frame from base 1.

The immunoSEQ Assay was the method used to sequence TCRbeta CDR3 regions. After extraction, genomic DNA underwent amplification by bias-controlled multiplex PCR, followed by high-throughput sequencing. The paper's processing steps were these. To quantify the absolute abundance of every unique TCRbeta CDR3 region, sequences were collapsed and filtered. T cell fraction was estimated by normalization of TCRbeta template counts to usable DNA, with usable DNA being measured through amplification of reference genes present in all nucleated cells. Repertoire TCRs were annotated as SARS-CoV-2-specific when V gene, CDR3 amino acid sequence and J gene were exactly matched to a known reactive TCR set. The reference SARS-CoV-2 TCR set was derived from MIRA and filtered for enrichment in COVID-19-positive ImmuneCODE repertoires, a step that removed public or cross-reactive TCRs. Using the MIRA antigens, annotated TCRs were further analysed by specific ORF or by position within an ORF. Breadth was defined as the number of annotated unique rearrangements divided by the total number of unique productive rearrangements, and depth was defined as the summed frequency of the annotated unique rearrangements. Two-sided Wilcoxon rank-sum tests were used to compare TCR breadth between groups. The source is immuneACCESS, and TCRdb retained only in-frame sequences with V and J called. Part of the clones is not carried over; for the studies checked, unresolved V genes explain less than half of this, and the remainder is unexplained. V and J calls and clone size are given by that table; D and trimming were obtained from the DNA. The sample records fewer than 400,000 clones, over 75% of which are singletons. The top ten constitute around 2% of the sample.

A remark on this clone: This receptor's antigen is unknown. Base quality data are lacking; no much larger clone is found one base away.

The rearrangement combines TRBV7-2 with TRBJ2-7, with 9 bases matching TRBD2. This clonotype was obtained from a person between 18 and 59 years old who received the Ad26.COV2.S COVID-19 vaccine or a placebo. The sequenced sample was peripheral blood, obtained in a trial of Ad26.COV2.S vaccine versus placebo. The CDR3 amino acid sequence is: CASSRRGGVYEQYF. The nucleotides read TGTGCCAGCAGCCGGCGGGGGGGTGTGTACGAGCAGTACTTC.